The rows below give T cell receptor beta chains drawn from one sample of a study of blood T cell repertoires in COVID-19. Repertoires were generated with immunoSEQ multiplex PCR, while TCRdb's copy carries only in-frame clones and drops some. The sample holds over 100,000 clones; about 80% are singletons and the top ten take approximately 3.4%. Sequenced: peripheral blood. These receptors came from a woman older than 75 with active or convalescent COVID-19. Both conserved end residues are trimmed from each CDR3. D genes are given only for firm matches. Size is stated for part of the rows, as once, few or many counts, or as a class when the clone is expanded.

size: NA; J: TRBJ1-1; D: TRBD1; V: TRBV2; CDR3: ASRPVDRDNTEAF
size: NA; J: TRBJ1-2; D: NA; V: TRBV30; CDR3: AWTGQTLGYT
size: NA; J: TRBJ2-1; D: TRBD1; V: TRBV5-1; CDR3: ASSLGDREFHEQF
size: NA; J: TRBJ1-1; D: TRBD1; V: TRBV5-4; CDR3: AVAQGAETEAF
size: NA; J: TRBJ1-4; D: TRBD1; V: TRBV7-9; CDR3: ASSSFLGTGTGEKLF
size: NA; J: TRBJ2-7; D: NA; V: TRBV29-1; CDR3: SVASFLNEQY
size: NA; J: TRBJ2-2; D: NA; V: TRBV27; CDR3: ASSDNSNPGELF
size: NA; J: TRBJ1-5; D: TRBD1; V: TRBV5-6; CDR3: ASSLGTGVSNQPQH
size: many; J: TRBJ1-2; D: NA; V: TRBV6-1; CDR3: ASSDRDRWDGYT
size: many; J: TRBJ1-2; D: TRBD1; V: TRBV28; CDR3: ASNPTGTAYGYT
size: NA; J: TRBJ2-7; D: TRBD1; V: TRBV27; CDR3: ASSFRGPYEQY
size: NA; J: TRBJ1-5; D: NA; V: TRBV29-1; CDR3: SVEMSPGQPQH
size: NA; J: TRBJ1-1; D: NA; V: TRBV7-8; CDR3: ASSFTPTGTEAF
size: NA; J: TRBJ2-7; D: TRBD1; V: TRBV5-1; CDR3: ASGDRGGYEQY
size: NA; J: TRBJ1-1; D: NA; V: TRBV11-1; CDR3: ASSHPGSTEAF
size: NA; J: TRBJ1-2; D: TRBD1; V: TRBV6-5; CDR3: ASSYGQEGLFGYT
size: once; J: TRBJ1-6; D: NA; V: TRBV11-2; CDR3: ASSLGLRNSPLH
size: NA; J: TRBJ1-3; D: NA; V: TRBV6-1; CDR3: ASSEVAGPNAGNTIY
size: few; J: TRBJ1-5; D: NA; V: TRBV28; CDR3: ASLMGQGSNQPQH
size: few; J: TRBJ1-2; D: NA; V: TRBV10-3; CDR3: AAGGYT
size: NA; J: TRBJ1-1; D: NA; V: TRBV5-1; CDR3: ASSQTGQRNTEAF
size: NA; J: TRBJ1-6; D: NA; V: TRBV30; CDR3: AWSVSGYGYNSPLH
size: once; J: TRBJ1-2; D: NA; V: TRBV4-3; CDR3: ASSGDYYGYT
size: NA; J: TRBJ1-2; D: NA; V: TRBV4-3; CDR3: ASSQEDGTMTNYGYT